The clone carrying this TCR beta chain was detected only a few times. This sample stems from a study of blood T cell repertoires in COVID-19. On the study more broadly: Spain, Italy and the United States supplied samples that represented acute and convalescent COVID-19. T cells, B-cell-depleted T cells, or PBMCs supplied cDNA or gDNA.

Trimming shortened V by 0 bases and J by 0 bases, and 13 bases separated the two germline ends. The CDR3 runs to 17 residues. The V gene's germline CDR1 is SGHRS and CDR2 YFSETQ. In the original workflow: Amplification of reference gene primers provided the estimated nucleated cell counts. Here immunoSEQ multiplex PCR was the method, and the copy in TCRdb shows in-frame clones only, minus some. The DNA gave D and trimming, while V, J and clone size come from that table. The data show about 150,000 clones, roughly 85% seen once. V usage is TRBV5-1 and J usage is TRBJ1-3, with D maybe TRBD1 (5 bases). The sequenced material came from PBMCs or T cells enriched from blood (not recorded which). This TCR was sampled from a woman aged 70-85 years in a cohort exposed to, infected with or recovered from COVID-19 (not recorded which). CDR3 amino acids: CASSLGFTGISGNTIYF. The CDR3 coding sequence is TGCGCCAGCAGCTTGGGTTTTACAGGAATCTCTGGAAACACCATATATTTT.